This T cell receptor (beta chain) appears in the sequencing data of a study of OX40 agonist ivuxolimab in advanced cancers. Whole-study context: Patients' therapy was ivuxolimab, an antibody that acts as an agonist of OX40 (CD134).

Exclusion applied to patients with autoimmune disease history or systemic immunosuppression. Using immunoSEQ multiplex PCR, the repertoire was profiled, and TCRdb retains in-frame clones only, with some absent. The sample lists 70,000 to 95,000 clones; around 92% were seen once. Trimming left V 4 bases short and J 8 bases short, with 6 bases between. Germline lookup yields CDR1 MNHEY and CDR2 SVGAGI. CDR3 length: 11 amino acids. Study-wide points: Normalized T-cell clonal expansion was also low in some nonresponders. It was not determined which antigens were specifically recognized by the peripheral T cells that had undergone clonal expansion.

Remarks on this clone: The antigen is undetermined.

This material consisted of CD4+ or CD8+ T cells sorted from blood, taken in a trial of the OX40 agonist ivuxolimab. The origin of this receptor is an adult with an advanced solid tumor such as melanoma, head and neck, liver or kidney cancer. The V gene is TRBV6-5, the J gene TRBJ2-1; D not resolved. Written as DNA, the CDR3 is TGTGCCAGCAGTTCTATTTATGAGCAGTTCTTC. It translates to CASSSIYEQFF.